This is a list of T cell receptor beta chains from one sample in a study of blood T cell repertoires in COVID-19. Libraries were prepared by immunoSEQ multiplex PCR; TCRdb keeps only in-frame clonotypes and omits some of them. In the table there are about 220,000 clones, roughly 80% of which are singletons. The sample was PBMCs or T cells enriched from blood (not recorded which). All receptors derive from a woman aged 40 to 49 with acute COVID-19. The CDR3 runs from the conserved cysteine through the conserved F or W. D genes are given only for firm matches. Some rows have no size entry. The others give once, few or many, or a class for an expanded clone.

TRBV28,TRBJ1-2,NA,NA,TGTGCCAGCAGTGGAGGTATAGGCTATGGCTACACCTTC,CASSGGIGYGYTF
TRBV9,TRBJ2-4,NA,NA,TGTGCCAGCAGCGTAGGACAGTGGGAAGCCAAAAACATTCAGTACTTC,CASSVGQWEAKNIQYF
TRBV18,TRBJ1-1,NA,NA,TGTGCCAGCTCACCAGAGATGAACACTGAAGCTTTCTTT,CASSPEMNTEAFF
TRBV11-2,TRBJ2-3,NA,TRBD2,TGTGCCAGCAGCTTAGACCGGGGGGTAGGAGATACGCAGTATTTT,CASSLDRGVGDTQYF
TRBV27,TRBJ1-6,NA,TRBD1,TGTGCCAGCAGCCCTCTCGACAGGGGGAATTCACCCCTCCACTTT,CASSPLDRGNSPLHF
TRBV5-6,TRBJ2-1,NA,TRBD2,TGTGCCAGCAGCGCCGGACTAGCGGGAACGATTGAGCAGTTCTTC,CASSAGLAGTIEQFF
TRBV7-9,TRBJ2-1,few,NA,TGTGCCAGCAGCGCCAGGGATCGGCTCATCAGTGAGCAGTTCTTC,CASSARDRLISEQFF
TRBV4-2,TRBJ1-4,NA,TRBD1,TGTGCCAGCAGCCCCACGACAGGGGGAACGGGTGAAAAACTGTTTTTT,CASSPTTGGTGEKLFF
TRBV5-6,TRBJ2-1,NA,TRBD2,TGTGCCAGCAGTCTTTTTAGCGGGTCAACCTACAATGAGCAGTTCTTC,CASSLFSGSTYNEQFF
TRBV7-2,TRBJ2-3,NA,NA,TGTGCCAGCAGCTTAGGGGCCGGAGATACGCAGTATTTT,CASSLGAGDTQYF
TRBV27,TRBJ2-7,NA,TRBD1,TGTGCCAGCAGTGGACAGGGTTACGAGCAGTACTTC,CASSGQGYEQYF
TRBV29-1,TRBJ1-1,NA,NA,TGCAGCCCCCCGGGGGGGTTCTTT,CSPPGGFF
TRBV7-2,TRBJ1-5,NA,NA,TGTGCCAGCAGCGTACAGGGACAGCCCCAGCATTTT,CASSVQGQPQHF
TRBV19,TRBJ1-1,NA,TRBD1,TGTGCCAGTAGTGGGGGACAGGGGAGGACTGAAGCTTTCTTT,CASSGGQGRTEAFF
TRBV25-1,TRBJ1-1,NA,NA,TGTGCCAGCAGTGAATTCCAAGCCCCGAACACTGAAGCTTTCTTT,CASSEFQAPNTEAFF
TRBV30,TRBJ1-6,NA,NA,TGTGCCTGGAGTGTCGGGGGTGCTAACTATAATTCACCCCTCCACTTT,CAWSVGGANYNSPLHF
TRBV14,TRBJ2-1,NA,TRBD1,TGTGCCAGCAGCGGACAGGTCTACAATGAGCAGTTCTTC,CASSGQVYNEQFF
TRBV14,TRBJ1-2,once,TRBD1,TGTGCCAGCAGCCAAGATCGGGACAGGGTCACAGGCTACACCTTC,CASSQDRDRVTGYTF
TRBV9,TRBJ2-3,NA,TRBD2,TGCCCGGCCCGGGAGGGCGGGGGGGGAACCACAGATACGCAGTATTTT,CPAREGGGGTTDTQYF
TRBV21-1,TRBJ2-3,NA,NA,TGTGCCAGCAGCAAACACACAGGGGCCCCCCTAGGGTCAGATACGCAGTATTTT,CASSKHTGAPLGSDTQYF
TRBV14,TRBJ2-7,NA,NA,TGTGCCAGCAGCCAGATGACGGGACTGACATACGAGCAGTACTTC,CASSQMTGLTYEQYF
TRBV5-1,TRBJ2-2,NA,NA,TGCGCCAGCAGCTTGGATAGGGGAGGCGGGGAGCTGTTTTTT,CASSLDRGGGELFF
TRBV24-1,TRBJ1-5,once,TRBD1,TGTGCCACCAGTGACCCCGGGACAGGGGTAACACAGCCCCAGCATTTT,CATSDPGTGVTQPQHF
TRBV28,TRBJ2-7,few,TRBD1,TGTGCCAGCAGTTCCCCCCGGACAGGGGGCGCCTACGAGCAGTACTTC,CASSSPRTGGAYEQYF
TRBV15,TRBJ1-5,NA,NA,TGTGCCACCAGCAGCAGAAGTGGAGCTTACTACAATCAGCCCCAGCATTTT,CATSSRSGAYYNQPQHF
TRBV30,TRBJ1-3,NA,TRBD1,TGTGCCTGGATCCCGACAGGGAAGGGAAACACCATATATTTT,CAWIPTGKGNTIYF
TRBV5-4,TRBJ2-1,NA,TRBD2,TGTGCCAGCAGCTCCCCTATGAGCGGGAGTCACCCTAACAATGAGCAGTTCTTC,CASSSPMSGSHPNNEQFF
TRBV11-2,TRBJ1-5,NA,NA,TGTGCCAGCAGCTTACTCCCCGATCAGCCCCAGCATTTT,CASSLLPDQPQHF
TRBV19,TRBJ2-1,NA,TRBD2,TGTGCCAGTAGGAGCGGGGGGGGTGATGAGCAGTTCTTC,CASRSGGGDEQFF
TRBV30,TRBJ1-4,NA,NA,TGTGCCTGGAGTCGACAGAATAATGAAAAACTGTTTTTT,CAWSRQNNEKLFF
TRBV30,TRBJ1-1,NA,TRBD1,TGTGCCTGGAGTGTAATGGCTGGGACAGTGGTTTTCTTT,CAWSVMAGTVVFF